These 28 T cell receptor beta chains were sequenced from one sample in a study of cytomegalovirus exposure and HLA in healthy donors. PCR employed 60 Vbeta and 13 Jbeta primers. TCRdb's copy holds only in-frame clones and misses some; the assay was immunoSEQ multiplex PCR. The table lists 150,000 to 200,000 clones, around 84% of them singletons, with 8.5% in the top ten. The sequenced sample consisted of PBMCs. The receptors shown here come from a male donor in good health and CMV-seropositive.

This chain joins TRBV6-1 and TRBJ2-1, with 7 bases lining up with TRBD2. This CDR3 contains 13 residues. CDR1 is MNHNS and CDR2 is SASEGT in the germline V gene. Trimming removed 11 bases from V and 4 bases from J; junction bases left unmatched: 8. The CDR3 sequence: CAVGVRGYNEQFF. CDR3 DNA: TGTGCCGTCGGGGTGCGGGGGTACAATGAGCAGTTCTTC.

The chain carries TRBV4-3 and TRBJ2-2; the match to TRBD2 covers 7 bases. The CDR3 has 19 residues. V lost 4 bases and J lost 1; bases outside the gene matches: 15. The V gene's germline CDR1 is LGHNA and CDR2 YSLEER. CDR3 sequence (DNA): TGCGCCAGCAGCCGGGAGCCGGGGGGTAGCGGTCTGAACACCGGGGAGCTGTTTTTT. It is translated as CASSREPGGSGLNTGELFF.

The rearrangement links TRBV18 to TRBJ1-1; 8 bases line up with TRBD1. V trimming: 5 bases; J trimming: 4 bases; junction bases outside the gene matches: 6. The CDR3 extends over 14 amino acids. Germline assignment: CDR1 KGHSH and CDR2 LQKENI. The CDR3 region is CASSTRQGTTEAFF. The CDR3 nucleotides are TGTGCCAGCTCAACACGACAGGGGACCACTGAAGCTTTCTTT. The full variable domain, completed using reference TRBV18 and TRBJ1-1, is NAGVMQNPRHLVRRRGQEARLRCSPMKGHSHVYWYRQLPEEGLKFMVYLQKENIIDESGMPKERFSAEFPKEGPSILRIQQVVRGDSAAYFCASSTRQGTTEAFFGQGTRLTVV.

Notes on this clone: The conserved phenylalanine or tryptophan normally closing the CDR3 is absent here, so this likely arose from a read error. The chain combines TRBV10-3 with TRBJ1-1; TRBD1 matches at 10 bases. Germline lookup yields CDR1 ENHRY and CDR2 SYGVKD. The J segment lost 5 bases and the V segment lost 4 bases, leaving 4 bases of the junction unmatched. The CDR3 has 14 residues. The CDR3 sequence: CAISARQGATEAFL. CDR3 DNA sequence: TGTGCCATCAGTGCTAGACAGGGGGCGACTGAAGCTTTCCTT.

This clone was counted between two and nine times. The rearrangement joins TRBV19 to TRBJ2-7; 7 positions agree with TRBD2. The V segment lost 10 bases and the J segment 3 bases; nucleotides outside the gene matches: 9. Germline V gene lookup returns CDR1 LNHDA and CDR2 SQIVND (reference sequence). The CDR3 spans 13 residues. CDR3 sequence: CATADGRFYEQYF. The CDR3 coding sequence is TGTGCCACCGCGGACGGGAGGTTCTACGAGCAGTACTTC.

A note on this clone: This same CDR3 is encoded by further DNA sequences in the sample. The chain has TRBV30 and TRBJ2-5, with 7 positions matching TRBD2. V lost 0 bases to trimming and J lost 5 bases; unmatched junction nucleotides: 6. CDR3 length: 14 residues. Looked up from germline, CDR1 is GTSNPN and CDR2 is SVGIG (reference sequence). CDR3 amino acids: CAWSVRGVGETQYF. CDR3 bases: TGTGCCTGGAGTGTACGGGGGGTGGGTGAGACCCAGTACTTC. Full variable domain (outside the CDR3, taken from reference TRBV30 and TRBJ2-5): SQTIHQWPATLVQPVGSPLSLECTVEGTSNPNLYWYRQAAGRGLQLLFYSVGIGQISSEVPQNLSASRPQDRQFILSSKKLLLSDSGFYLCAWSVRGVGETQYFGPGTRLLVL.

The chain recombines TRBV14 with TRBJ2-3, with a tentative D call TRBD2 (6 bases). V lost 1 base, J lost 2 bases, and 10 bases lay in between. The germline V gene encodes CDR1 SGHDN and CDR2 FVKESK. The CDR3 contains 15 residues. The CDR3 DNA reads TGTGCCAGCAGCCAAGGGGACTTTTCCACAGATACGCAGTATTTT. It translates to CASSQGDFSTDTQYF. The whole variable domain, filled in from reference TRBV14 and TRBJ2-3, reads EAGVTQFPSHSVIEKGQTVTLRCDPISGHDNLYWYRRVMGKEIKFLLHFVKESKQDESGMPNNRFLAERTGGTYSTLKVQPAELEDSGVYFCASSQGDFSTDTQYFGPGTRLTVL.

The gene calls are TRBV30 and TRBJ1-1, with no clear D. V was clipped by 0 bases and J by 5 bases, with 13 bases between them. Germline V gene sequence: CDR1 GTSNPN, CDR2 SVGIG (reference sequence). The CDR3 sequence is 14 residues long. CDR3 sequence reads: CAWSVFSESTEAFF. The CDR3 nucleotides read TGTGCCTGGAGTGTCTTTTCGGAGAGTACTGAAGCTTTCTTT.

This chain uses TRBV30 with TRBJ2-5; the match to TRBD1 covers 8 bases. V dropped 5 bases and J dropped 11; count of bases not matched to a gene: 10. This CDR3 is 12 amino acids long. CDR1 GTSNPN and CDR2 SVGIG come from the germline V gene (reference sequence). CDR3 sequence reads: CAWGQGANEQYF. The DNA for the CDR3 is TGTGCCTGGGGCCAGGGGGCGAATGAGCAGTACTTC. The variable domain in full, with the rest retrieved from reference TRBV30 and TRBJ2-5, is SQTIHQWPATLVQPVGSPLSLECTVEGTSNPNLYWYRQAAGRGLQLLFYSVGIGQISSEVPQNLSASRPQDRQFILSSKKLLLSDSGFYLCAWGQGANEQYFGPGTRLLVL.

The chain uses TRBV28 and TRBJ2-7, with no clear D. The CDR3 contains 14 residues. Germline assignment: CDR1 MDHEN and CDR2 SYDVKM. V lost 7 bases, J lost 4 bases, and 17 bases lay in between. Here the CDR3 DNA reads TGTGCCAGCAAGGTGCCAGGTCTCTTATACGAGCAGTACTTC. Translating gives CASKVPGLLYEQYF.

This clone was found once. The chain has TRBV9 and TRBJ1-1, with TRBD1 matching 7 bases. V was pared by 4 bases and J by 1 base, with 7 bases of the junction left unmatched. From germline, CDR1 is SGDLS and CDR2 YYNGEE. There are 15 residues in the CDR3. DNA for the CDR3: TGTGCCAGCAGCCCAGGGGACAGAACGAACACTGAAGCTTTCTTT. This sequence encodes CASSPGDRTNTEAFF. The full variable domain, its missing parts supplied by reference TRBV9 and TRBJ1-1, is DSGVTQTPKHLITATGQRVTLRCSPRSGDLSVYWYQQSLDQGLQFLIQYYNGEERAKGNILERFSAQQFPDLHSELNLSSLELGDSALYFCASSPGDRTNTEAFFGQGTRLTVV.

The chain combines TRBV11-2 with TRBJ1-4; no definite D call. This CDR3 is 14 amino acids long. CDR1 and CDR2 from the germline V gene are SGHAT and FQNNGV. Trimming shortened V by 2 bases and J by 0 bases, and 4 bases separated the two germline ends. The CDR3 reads CASSLRATNEKLFF. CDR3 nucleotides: TGTGCCAGCAGCTTACGTGCAACTAATGAAAAACTGTTTTTT.

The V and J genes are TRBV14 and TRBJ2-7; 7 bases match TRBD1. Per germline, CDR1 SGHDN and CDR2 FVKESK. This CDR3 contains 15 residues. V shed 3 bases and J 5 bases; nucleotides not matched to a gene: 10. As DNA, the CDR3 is TGTGCCAGCAGCCAGCCGACAGGGAAGCGGCACGAGCAGTACTTC. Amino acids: CASSQPTGKRHEQYF.

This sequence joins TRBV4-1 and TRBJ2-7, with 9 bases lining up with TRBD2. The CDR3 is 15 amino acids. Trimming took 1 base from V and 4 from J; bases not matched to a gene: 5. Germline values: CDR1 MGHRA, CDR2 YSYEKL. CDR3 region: CASSQVLAGKYEQYF. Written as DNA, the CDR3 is TGCGCCAGCAGCCAAGTCCTAGCGGGAAAGTACGAGCAGTACTTC.

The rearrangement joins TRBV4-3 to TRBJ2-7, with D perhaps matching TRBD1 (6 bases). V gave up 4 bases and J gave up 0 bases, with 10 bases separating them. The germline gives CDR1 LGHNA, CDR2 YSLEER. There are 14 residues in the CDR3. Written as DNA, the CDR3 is TGCGCCAGCAGCCGTGACAGGTACTCCTACGAGCAGTACTTC. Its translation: CASSRDRYSYEQYF.

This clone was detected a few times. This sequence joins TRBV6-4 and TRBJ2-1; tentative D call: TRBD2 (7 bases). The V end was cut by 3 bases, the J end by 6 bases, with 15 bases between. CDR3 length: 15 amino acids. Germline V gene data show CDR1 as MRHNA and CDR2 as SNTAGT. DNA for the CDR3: TGTGCCAGCAGTGATAGGGGGGGGGACTTCAATGAGCAGTTCTTC. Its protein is CASSDRGGDFNEQFF.

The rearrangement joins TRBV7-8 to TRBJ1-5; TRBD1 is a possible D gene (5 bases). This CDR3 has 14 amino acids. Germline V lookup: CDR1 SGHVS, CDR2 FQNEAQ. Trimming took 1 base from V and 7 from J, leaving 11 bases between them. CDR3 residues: CASSLEASGQPQHF. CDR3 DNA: TGTGCCAGCAGCTTAGAGGCTTCAGGGCAGCCCCAGCATTTT.

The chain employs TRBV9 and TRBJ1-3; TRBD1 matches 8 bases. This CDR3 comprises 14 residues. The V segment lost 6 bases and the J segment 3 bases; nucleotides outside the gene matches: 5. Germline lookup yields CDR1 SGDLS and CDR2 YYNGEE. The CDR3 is CASTIGTGGNTIYF. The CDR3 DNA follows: TGTGCCAGCACCATTGGGACAGGTGGAAACACCATATATTTT.

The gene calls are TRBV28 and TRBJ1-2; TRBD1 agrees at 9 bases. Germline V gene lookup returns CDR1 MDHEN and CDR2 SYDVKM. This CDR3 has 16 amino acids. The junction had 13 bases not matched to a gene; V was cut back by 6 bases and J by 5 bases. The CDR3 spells CASSLGLQGAWYGYTF. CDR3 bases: TGTGCCAGCAGCCTGGGGCTACAGGGGGCCTGGTATGGCTACACCTTC.

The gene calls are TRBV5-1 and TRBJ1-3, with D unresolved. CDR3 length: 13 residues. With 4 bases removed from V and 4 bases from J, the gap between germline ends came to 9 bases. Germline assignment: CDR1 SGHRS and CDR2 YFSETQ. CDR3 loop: CASSAGAGNTIYF. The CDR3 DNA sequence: TGCGCCAGCAGCGCCGGAGCGGGAAACACCATATATTTT.

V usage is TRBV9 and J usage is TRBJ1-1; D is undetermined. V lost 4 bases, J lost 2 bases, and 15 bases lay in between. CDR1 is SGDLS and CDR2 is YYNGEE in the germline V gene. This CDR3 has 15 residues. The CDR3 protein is CASSPNPSLNTEAFF. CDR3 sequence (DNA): TGTGCCAGCAGCCCCAATCCAAGCCTTAACACTGAAGCTTTCTTT.

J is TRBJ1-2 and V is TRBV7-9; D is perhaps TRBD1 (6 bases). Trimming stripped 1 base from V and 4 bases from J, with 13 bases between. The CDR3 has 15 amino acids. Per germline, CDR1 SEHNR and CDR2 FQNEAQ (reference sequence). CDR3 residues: CASSLDVAGVYGYTF. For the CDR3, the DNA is TGTGCCAGCAGCTTAGACGTCGCAGGGGTCTATGGCTACACCTTC.

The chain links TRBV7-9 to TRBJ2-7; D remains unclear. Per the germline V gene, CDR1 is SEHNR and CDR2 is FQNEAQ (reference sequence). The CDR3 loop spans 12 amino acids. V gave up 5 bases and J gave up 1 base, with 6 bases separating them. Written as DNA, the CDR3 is TGTGCCAGCAGCCCTCGTTCCTACGAGCAGTACTTC. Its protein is CASSPRSYEQYF.

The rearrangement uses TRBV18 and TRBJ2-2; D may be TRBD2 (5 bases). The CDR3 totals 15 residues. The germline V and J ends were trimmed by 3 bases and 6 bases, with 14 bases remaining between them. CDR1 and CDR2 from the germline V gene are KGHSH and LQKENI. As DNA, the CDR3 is TGTGCCAGCTCACCTCCGGGAAGCCGAGCCGGGGAGCTGTTTTTT. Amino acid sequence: CASSPPGSRAGELFF.

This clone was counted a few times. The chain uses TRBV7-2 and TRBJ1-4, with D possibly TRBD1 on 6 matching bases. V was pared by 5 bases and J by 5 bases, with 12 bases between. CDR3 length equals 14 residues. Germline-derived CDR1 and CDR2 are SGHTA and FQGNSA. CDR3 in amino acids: CASSPDRWNEKLFF. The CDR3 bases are TGTGCCAGCAGCCCTGACAGGTGGAATGAAAAACTGTTTTTT.

CDR3 bases: TGCGCCAGCAGTGTCGAACTAGCGGGGACGGATACGCAGTATTTT. It yields the protein CASSVELAGTDTQYF. The chain combines TRBV10-1 with TRBJ2-3; 10 nucleotides line up with TRBD2. The germline V gene encodes CDR1 WNHNN and CDR2 SYGVQD (reference sequence). The CDR3 is 15 residues long. The V segment lost 4 bases and the J segment 6 bases; nucleotides outside the gene matches: 7.

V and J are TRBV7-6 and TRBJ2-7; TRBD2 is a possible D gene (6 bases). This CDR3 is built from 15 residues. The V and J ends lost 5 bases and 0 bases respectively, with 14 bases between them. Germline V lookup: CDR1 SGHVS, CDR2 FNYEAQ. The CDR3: CASSAGTLSSYEQYF. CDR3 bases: TGTGCCAGCAGCGCGGGGACTCTCAGCTCCTACGAGCAGTACTTC.

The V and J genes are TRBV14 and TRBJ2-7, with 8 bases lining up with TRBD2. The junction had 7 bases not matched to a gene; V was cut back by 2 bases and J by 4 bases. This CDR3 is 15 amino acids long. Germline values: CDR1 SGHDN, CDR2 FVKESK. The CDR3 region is CASSQFISGAYEQYF. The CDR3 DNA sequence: TGTGCCAGCAGCCAATTCATTAGCGGGGCTTACGAGCAGTACTTC.